This is a list of T cell receptor beta chains from one sample in a study of T cells in Graves' hyperthyroidism and ophthalmopathy. TCRdb re-called the multiplex PCR reads through MiXCR, storing one row per CDR3 protein. The sample comprises a few hundred thousand distinct CDR3 sequences, approximately 48% of which are singletons, and around 44% rests with the top ten. Sequenced input: peripheral blood or thyroid tissue (not recorded which). These receptors came from an adult woman with Graves' disease, either hyperthyroidism or ophthalmopathy (not recorded which). Both conserved end residues are part of each CDR3. Each record gives: D gene, V gene, J gene, clone size, CDR3 DNA, CDR3 protein. D genes are given only for firm matches. Part of the rows lack a size; the others show once, few, many or a class for expanded clones.

d_gene: -
v_gene: TRBV7-8
j_gene: TRBJ1-6
abundance: -
CDR3nt: TGTGCCAGCAGCCCCGCGGGGGAATCACCCCTCCACTTT
CDR3aa: CASSPAGESPLHF

d_gene: TRBD1
v_gene: TRBV29-1
j_gene: TRBJ1-2
abundance: many
CDR3nt: TGCAGCGTTGAAACCGGGACAGGGTGGTATGGCTACACCTTC
CDR3aa: CSVETGTGWYGYTF

d_gene: -
v_gene: TRBV7-8
j_gene: TRBJ1-2
abundance: -
CDR3nt: TGTGCCAGCAGCTTAAGAAGGCCTCACTATGGCTACACCTTC
CDR3aa: CASSLRRPHYGYTF

d_gene: -
v_gene: TRBV15
j_gene: TRBJ2-7
abundance: few
CDR3nt: TGTGCCACCAGCAGAGATAAGGGGCCCTACGAGCAGTACTTC
CDR3aa: CATSRDKGPYEQYF

d_gene: TRBD2
v_gene: TRBV5-1
j_gene: TRBJ2-2
abundance: -
CDR3nt: TGCGCCAGCAGCCAAGCCTTTATAGCGGGGGGGAACGCCGGGGAGCTGTTTTTT
CDR3aa: CASSQAFIAGGNAGELFF

d_gene: TRBD2
v_gene: TRBV20-1
j_gene: TRBJ2-7
abundance: -
CDR3nt: TGCAGTGCTAGACTAGCGGGACTAGCGGAAAGCTCCTACGAGCAGTACTTC
CDR3aa: CSARLAGLAESSYEQYF

d_gene: -
v_gene: TRBV29-1
j_gene: TRBJ1-2
abundance: -
CDR3nt: TGCAGCGTTAGGCTAATGCAGGGTCACTATGGCTACACCTTC
CDR3aa: CSVRLMQGHYGYTF

d_gene: -
v_gene: TRBV11-2
j_gene: TRBJ1-5
abundance: many
CDR3nt: TGTGCCAGCAGCTTTCAGGAGGGGCCCCAGCATTTT
CDR3aa: CASSFQEGPQHF

d_gene: -
v_gene: TRBV7-6
j_gene: TRBJ2-5
abundance: many
CDR3nt: TGTGCCAGCAGCCCGGGTGGTGGGCCAGAGACCCAGTACTTC
CDR3aa: CASSPGGGPETQYF

d_gene: TRBD1
v_gene: TRBV29-1
j_gene: TRBJ1-2
abundance: many
CDR3nt: TGCAGCGTTGAAGTTCCCGCACAGGGGGCAGGCTATGGCTACACCTTC
CDR3aa: CSVEVPAQGAGYGYTF

d_gene: -
v_gene: TRBV6-1
j_gene: TRBJ1-6
abundance: -
CDR3nt: TGTGCCAGCAGGGCAATCTCCTATAATTCACCCCTCCACTTT
CDR3aa: CASRAISYNSPLHF

d_gene: -
v_gene: TRBV7-2
j_gene: TRBJ1-2
abundance: many
CDR3nt: TGTGCCAGCAGCTTAGGTCCGATCCCCTACTATGGCTACACCTTC
CDR3aa: CASSLGPIPYYGYTF

d_gene: TRBD1
v_gene: TRBV6-5
j_gene: TRBJ1-3
abundance: -
CDR3nt: TGTGCCAGCGGCCCGACAGGGGGTGGTGAAAACACCATATATTTT
CDR3aa: CASGPTGGGENTIYF

d_gene: TRBD1
v_gene: TRBV7-9
j_gene: TRBJ1-6
abundance: many
CDR3nt: TGTGCCAGCCGGCCGGGACAGACAGGGTTGGCACCCCTCCACTTT
CDR3aa: CASRPGQTGLAPLHF

d_gene: -
v_gene: TRBV20-1
j_gene: TRBJ2-7
abundance: few
CDR3nt: TGCAGTGCTAGAGAAGGGGAGGACTACGAGCAGTACTTC
CDR3aa: CSAREGEDYEQYF

d_gene: -
v_gene: TRBV7-9
j_gene: TRBJ1-2
abundance: -
CDR3nt: TGTGCCAGCAGCCGGACCGCCGTTAACTATGGCTACACCTTC
CDR3aa: CASSRTAVNYGYTF

d_gene: -
v_gene: TRBV20-1
j_gene: TRBJ1-1
abundance: -
CDR3nt: TGCAGTGCTCCCAGGGACGGGATGAACACTGAAGCTTTCTTT
CDR3aa: CSAPRDGMNTEAFF

d_gene: -
v_gene: TRBV7-3
j_gene: TRBJ2-3
abundance: -
CDR3nt: TGTGCCAGCAGCTTACGGTCTCGGGACAACACAGATACGCAGTATTTT
CDR3aa: CASSLRSRDNTDTQYF

d_gene: TRBD1
v_gene: TRBV7-9
j_gene: TRBJ1-4
abundance: many
CDR3nt: TGTGCCATAATGCGGGGGACAGAAGAAAAACTGTTTTTT
CDR3aa: CAIMRGTEEKLFF

d_gene: -
v_gene: TRBV15
j_gene: TRBJ2-7
abundance: few
CDR3nt: TGTGCCACCAGCAGAGATTGGGTTAAGCAGGGTCTTAACGAGCAGTACTTC
CDR3aa: CATSRDWVKQGLNEQYF

d_gene: -
v_gene: TRBV7-9
j_gene: TRBJ1-5
abundance: few
CDR3nt: TGTGCCAGCAGCTTAGCCCTCGATCAGCCCCAGCATTTT
CDR3aa: CASSLALDQPQHF

d_gene: -
v_gene: TRBV7-2
j_gene: TRBJ1-5
abundance: -
CDR3nt: TGTGCCAGCAGCCAGGGACGGATCAATCAGCCCCAGCATTTT
CDR3aa: CASSQGRINQPQHF

d_gene: -
v_gene: TRBV7-3
j_gene: TRBJ2-5
abundance: few
CDR3nt: TGTGCCAGCAGCTTGGGGGTAGTGGGCCAAGAGACCCAGTACTTC
CDR3aa: CASSLGVVGQETQYF

d_gene: -
v_gene: TRBV20-1
j_gene: TRBJ2-7
abundance: many
CDR3nt: TGCAGTGCTGTAAATCCCGGGAGAGGGAACTACGAGCAGTACTTC
CDR3aa: CSAVNPGRGNYEQYF

d_gene: -
v_gene: TRBV5-1
j_gene: TRBJ1-5
abundance: many
CDR3nt: TGCGCCAGCAGCTTGGGCCAGGGTATGGGTCAGCCCCAGCATTTT
CDR3aa: CASSLGQGMGQPQHF

d_gene: TRBD1
v_gene: TRBV10-3
j_gene: TRBJ1-2
abundance: -
CDR3nt: TGTGCCACAGCCGCGCGGAAGGGGGCCTCACGATCGGATGGCTACACCTTC
CDR3aa: CATAARKGASRSDGYTF

d_gene: -
v_gene: TRBV29-1
j_gene: TRBJ1-2
abundance: -
CDR3nt: TGCAGCGCGACAGATTCCTTGAACTATGGCTACACCTTC
CDR3aa: CSATDSLNYGYTF

d_gene: -
v_gene: TRBV7-9
j_gene: TRBJ1-1
abundance: -
CDR3nt: TGTGCCAGCAGCTCCCCGTTCTTCGAGGTCCCCCCCGAAGCTTTCTTT
CDR3aa: CASSSPFFEVPPEAFF

d_gene: -
v_gene: TRBV10-3
j_gene: TRBJ2-2
abundance: -
CDR3nt: -
CDR3aa: CAIRRGRSYEQYFGTSGTGELFF

d_gene: TRBD2
v_gene: TRBV20-1
j_gene: TRBJ2-7
abundance: few
CDR3nt: TGCAGTGCCCTCCTTAGCGGGAGGTATCCCTACGAGCAGTACTTC
CDR3aa: CSALLSGRYPYEQYF

d_gene: -
v_gene: TRBV7-9
j_gene: TRBJ1-4
abundance: -
CDR3nt: TGTGCCAGCAGCCCCCCTTCGGGTTCAGGGAGGGGAGGAAATGAAAAACTGTTTTTT
CDR3aa: CASSPPSGSGRGGNEKLFF

d_gene: -
v_gene: TRBV11-2
j_gene: TRBJ1-1
abundance: -
CDR3nt: TGTGCCAGCAGCTTCGGGGACCGAGCTTTCTTT
CDR3aa: CASSFGDRAFF

d_gene: TRBD2
v_gene: TRBV12-3/TRBV12-4
j_gene: TRBJ2-7
abundance: many
CDR3nt: TGTGCCAGCAGTGATTGGACTAGCGGGTCCTACGAGCAGTACTTC
CDR3aa: CASSDWTSGSYEQYF

d_gene: -
v_gene: TRBV5-6
j_gene: TRBJ2-7
abundance: -
CDR3nt: TGTGCCAGCAGCCGAGCCGAACAGGACTACGAGCAGTACTTC
CDR3aa: CASSRAEQDYEQYF

d_gene: -
v_gene: TRBV7-3
j_gene: TRBJ2-7
abundance: many
CDR3nt: TGTGCCAGCAGCTCCGCGCTAGCGCCCCTTGACGAGCAGTACTTC
CDR3aa: CASSSALAPLDEQYF

d_gene: -
v_gene: TRBV9
j_gene: TRBJ1-1
abundance: many
CDR3nt: TGTGCCAGCAGCCGGTCCCTTATCAACACTGAAGCTTTCTTT
CDR3aa: CASSRSLINTEAFF

d_gene: -
v_gene: TRBV29-1
j_gene: TRBJ2-5
abundance: -
CDR3nt: TGCAGCGTTGTCGGACAGAACCAAGAGACCCAGTACTTC
CDR3aa: CSVVGQNQETQYF

d_gene: -
v_gene: TRBV5-6
j_gene: TRBJ2-7
abundance: -
CDR3nt: TGTGCCAGCAATCGCCGGGAGTACGAGCAGTACTTC
CDR3aa: CASNRREYEQYF

d_gene: -
v_gene: TRBV24-1
j_gene: TRBJ1-5
abundance: -
CDR3nt: TGTGCCACCGGAGCAGAAGACCAGCCCCAGCATTTT
CDR3aa: CATGAEDQPQHF

d_gene: TRBD2
v_gene: TRBV29-1
j_gene: TRBJ2-5
abundance: -
CDR3nt: TGCAGCGTCGTCGTAGCGGGGAGTCAAGAGACCCAGTACTTC
CDR3aa: CSVVVAGSQETQYF

d_gene: -
v_gene: TRBV9
j_gene: TRBJ1-1
abundance: many
CDR3nt: TGTGCCAGCAGCCCAGCGGGGCAGAACACTGAAGCTTTCTTT
CDR3aa: CASSPAGQNTEAFF

d_gene: -
v_gene: TRBV20-1
j_gene: TRBJ1-1
abundance: many
CDR3nt: TGCAGTGCTATAGGGTCCGCGAACACTGAAGCTTTCTTT
CDR3aa: CSAIGSANTEAFF

d_gene: -
v_gene: TRBV29-1
j_gene: TRBJ1-1
abundance: many
CDR3nt: TGCAGCGTTGCCTCTCTCGAGAACACTGAAGCTTTCTTT
CDR3aa: CSVASLENTEAFF

d_gene: TRBD1
v_gene: TRBV7-9
j_gene: TRBJ2-5
abundance: few
CDR3nt: TGTGCCAGCAGACCTACAGGGGGCTCGGAGACCCAGTACTTC
CDR3aa: CASRPTGGSETQYF

d_gene: -
v_gene: TRBV2
j_gene: TRBJ1-1
abundance: -
CDR3nt: TGTGCCAGCAGTGAACCACAGGGAGACGCTTTCTTT
CDR3aa: CASSEPQGDAFF

d_gene: -
v_gene: TRBV10-3
j_gene: TRBJ1-1
abundance: -
CDR3nt: TGTGCCATCAGTGAGTGGGTCATTGAGGACACTGAAGCTTTCTTT
CDR3aa: CAISEWVIEDTEAFF

d_gene: TRBD1
v_gene: TRBV14
j_gene: TRBJ1-1
abundance: many
CDR3nt: TGTGCCAGCAGCCAAGTCTGGACAGGAGACACTGAAGCTTTCTTT
CDR3aa: CASSQVWTGDTEAFF

d_gene: TRBD2
v_gene: TRBV7-2
j_gene: TRBJ2-3
abundance: -
CDR3nt: TGTGCCAGCAGGACCCCACTAGCGAGCCCCGGGGATACGCAGTATTTT
CDR3aa: CASRTPLASPGDTQYF

d_gene: -
v_gene: TRBV29-1
j_gene: TRBJ2-2
abundance: few
CDR3nt: TGCAGCGTTGAAGCGTACAGGGCGAACACCGGGGAGCTGTTTTTT
CDR3aa: CSVEAYRANTGELFF

d_gene: -
v_gene: TRBV29-1
j_gene: TRBJ1-4
abundance: few
CDR3nt: TGCAGCGTTGCGAATCGGCTTAGCTCCACTGAAAAACTGTTTTTT
CDR3aa: CSVANRLSSTEKLFF

d_gene: TRBD1
v_gene: TRBV20-1
j_gene: TRBJ2-5
abundance: many
CDR3nt: TGCAGTGCTAGAGATTTACAGGGGGCGGGAGAGACCCAGTACTTC
CDR3aa: CSARDLQGAGETQYF

d_gene: -
v_gene: TRBV5-1
j_gene: TRBJ2-2
abundance: many
CDR3nt: TGCGCCAGCAGCTTGGAAGGCACCGGGGAGCTGTTTTTT
CDR3aa: CASSLEGTGELFF

d_gene: -
v_gene: TRBV29-1
j_gene: TRBJ1-4
abundance: -
CDR3nt: TGCAGCGTTGCGGGGGCCGGCGAAAAACTGTTTTTT
CDR3aa: CSVAGAGEKLFF

d_gene: -
v_gene: TRBV14
j_gene: TRBJ1-1
abundance: -
CDR3nt: TGTGCCAGCAGCCAAGGGACCTCCCACGGTGCTTTCTTT
CDR3aa: CASSQGTSHGAFF

d_gene: TRBD1
v_gene: TRBV5-1
j_gene: TRBJ1-2
abundance: few
CDR3nt: TGCGCCAGCAGCTTCGGGACAGGGTATGGCTACACCTTC
CDR3aa: CASSFGTGYGYTF